The next 28 T cell receptor beta chains were all read from a single sample in a study of blood T cell repertoires in COVID-19. The method was immunoSEQ multiplex PCR; TCRdb's version includes in-frame clones alone and lacks a portion of them. Here the sample spans some 150,000 clones, around 90% being singletons. Source material: peripheral blood. Receptors were obtained from a woman aged 80 or older with acute or convalescent COVID-19.

This rearrangement joins TRBV7-2 to TRBJ1-3; D gene ambiguous. The CDR3 extends over 13 amino acids. Deletions cut 1 base from V and 4 bases from J, with 5 bases between. Germline CDR1 SGHTA, CDR2 FQGNSA. DNA for the CDR3: TGTGCCAGCAGCTTAGGGCAGGGAAACACCATATATTTT. Residues: CASSLGQGNTIYF.

The chain has TRBV11-1 and TRBJ2-3; maybe TRBD2 (7 bases). CDR1 is SGHAT and CDR2 is FQDESV in the germline V gene (reference sequence). The V end lost 1 base, the J end lost 14 bases, and 16 bases lay between the germline ends. The CDR3 is 13 residues long. CDR3 sequence: CASSLGGGQLTYF. The DNA for the CDR3 is TGTGCCAGCAGCTTAGGGGGGGGGCAGTTGACGTATTTT.

This chain joins TRBV9 and TRBJ2-3; 12 bases line up with TRBD2. This CDR3 comprises 19 residues. Per the germline V gene, CDR1 is SGDLS and CDR2 is YYNGEE. J gave up 1 base and V 3 bases, and 12 bases lay outside the gene matches. The CDR3 sequence: CASSASLAGGQPRTDTQYF. Written as DNA, the CDR3 is TGTGCCAGCAGCGCATCACTAGCGGGGGGCCAACCGCGCACAGATACGCAGTATTTT.

J is TRBJ2-1 and V is TRBV7-3, with TRBD1 matching 8 bases. The V gene's germline CDR1 is SGHTA and CDR2 FQGTGA. CDR3 size: 17 residues. The V segment lost 2 bases and the J segment 4 bases; nucleotides outside the gene matches: 10. The CDR3 protein is CASSLAQDRGLYNEQFF. DNA for the CDR3: TGTGCCAGCAGCTTAGCTCAAGACAGGGGTTTGTACAATGAGCAGTTCTTC.

The chain is built from TRBV7-9 and TRBJ1-3; 8 nucleotides line up with TRBD1. The ends lost 5 bases at V and 2 bases at J; junction bases unmatched: 11. The CDR3 sequence is 17 residues long. CDR1 is SEHNR, CDR2 FQNEAQ, per germline (reference sequence). The CDR3 region has the DNA TGTGCCAGCAGCCGACTCCCGCAACAGGGGGCTGGAAACACCATATATTTT. It specifies CASSRLPQQGAGNTIYF.

This clone was recorded only once. The chain links TRBV4-1 to TRBJ2-1, with TRBD1 matching 9 bases. Germline lookup yields CDR1 MGHRA and CDR2 YSYEKL. V trimming: 6 bases; J trimming: 11 bases; junction bases outside the gene matches: 5. CDR3 length: 12 residues. Here the CDR3 DNA reads TGCGCCAGCAGAGGGGACAGGGTAAAGCAGTTCTTC. This sequence encodes CASRGDRVKQFF.

The rearrangement links TRBV2 to TRBJ1-5; 10 nucleotides align to TRBD1. V lost 8 bases and J lost 3; bases outside the gene matches: 7. Germline V gene sequence: CDR1 SNHLY, CDR2 FYNNEI. This CDR3 region has 15 residues. The CDR3, as DNA: TGTGCCAGCGGACCGGGACAGGGGAACAATCAGCCCCAGCATTTT. This codes for CASGPGQGNNQPQHF.

This sequence joins TRBV6-2 or TRBV6-3 and TRBJ2-1; possible D gene TRBD2, 6 bases. This CDR3 has 17 amino acids. V lost 5 bases and J 2 bases, leaving 19 bases between the germline ends. Germline assignment: CDR1 MNHEY and CDR2 SVGEGT. CDR3 sequence (DNA): TGTGCCAGCAGTCCCCGGCGAGGGACTCTAGCCTACAATGAGCAGTTCTTC. The encoded protein is CASSPRRGTLAYNEQFF.

This sequence joins TRBV10-3 and TRBJ1-1; D may be TRBD1 (6 bases). The CDR3 contains 16 residues. V dropped 8 bases and J dropped 0 bases, with 19 bases sitting between them. Germline V gene data show CDR1 as ENHRY and CDR2 as SYGVKD. The DNA for the CDR3 is TGTGCCATCGCCACGATCGTAGGGGGTTTGAACACTGAAGCTTTCTTT. The encoded protein is CAIATIVGGLNTEAFF.

Only a few counts were recorded for this clone. The J gene is TRBJ2-1, the V gene TRBV2; D unclear. CDR1 is SNHLY and CDR2 is FYNNEI in the germline V gene. V shed 4 bases and J shed 2 bases, with 9 bases lying between them. The CDR3 covers 14 residues. In DNA, the CDR3 is TGTGCCAGCAGTGCGCGTGTTACCTACAATGAGCAGTTCTTC. Its protein is CASSARVTYNEQFF.

The chain carries TRBV28 and TRBJ1-2; 12 bases agree with TRBD1. The junction had 12 bases not matched to a gene; V was cut back by 5 bases and J by 5 bases. The CDR3 has 17 amino acids. Germline CDR1 MDHEN, CDR2 SYDVKM. CDR3 DNA sequence: TGTGCCAGCAGTCCACCCGGGACAGGGGGCGTAGGATATGGCTACACCTTC. Translation: CASSPPGTGGVGYGYTF.

The gene calls are TRBV19 and TRBJ1-3; 10 nucleotides agree with TRBD1. The germline gives CDR1 LNHDA, CDR2 SQIVND (reference sequence). Trimming at V came to 6 bases and at J to 5 bases, leaving 7 bases not matched to a gene. The CDR3 is 15 residues long. The CDR3 sequence is CASSQGQGDRNTIYF. DNA of the CDR3: TGTGCCAGTAGCCAAGGACAGGGGGACCGAAACACCATATATTTT.

The genes are TRBV5-1 and TRBJ1-1, with 8 nucleotides matching TRBD1. The V gene's germline CDR1 is SGHRS and CDR2 YFSETQ. This CDR3 comprises 16 residues. V dropped 2 bases and J dropped 1; count of bases not matched to a gene: 7. CDR3 in DNA: TGCGCCAGCAGCTTACACCCGGGGACAGGGAACACTGAAGCTTTCTTT. It is translated as CASSLHPGTGNTEAFF.

This chain links TRBV5-1 with TRBJ2-1, with 8 bases identical to TRBD2. Germline V gene lookup returns CDR1 SGHRS and CDR2 YFSETQ. Trimming cost V 0 bases and J 6 bases; bases outside gene matches: 8. The CDR3 covers 16 residues. Here the CDR3 reads CASSLGNPGLVNEQFF. Here the CDR3 DNA reads TGCGCCAGCAGCTTGGGTAACCCGGGACTAGTCAATGAGCAGTTCTTC.

The chain uses TRBV5-5 and TRBJ2-3, with TRBD2 identical over 9 bases. Unmatched junction bases numbered 11, after V lost 1 base and J lost 2 bases. This CDR3 comprises 18 residues. Germline V lookup: CDR1 SGHKS, CDR2 YYEKEE (reference sequence). CDR3 residues: CASSLLPGSGGSTDTQYF. The CDR3 DNA is TGTGCCAGCAGCTTGCTCCCGGGGAGCGGGGGGTCCACAGATACGCAGTATTTT.

CDR3 sequence: CASSPNVEIGTDTQYF. CDR3 DNA: TGTGCCAGCAGCCCTAATGTGGAGATTGGCACAGATACGCAGTATTTT. The chain has TRBV6-2 or TRBV6-3 and TRBJ2-3, with D hard to call. CDR1 is MNHEY, CDR2 SVGEGT, per germline. V dropped 6 bases and J dropped 1 base, with 17 bases sitting between them. The CDR3 runs 16 residues.

The CDR3 bases are TGCGCCAGCAGCCCGGAGCCAAGCAATCAGCCCCAGCATTTT. This sequence encodes CASSPEPSNQPQHF. The chain combines TRBV5-1 with TRBJ1-5; D ambiguous. CDR3 size: 14 residues. Per the germline V gene, CDR1 is SGHRS and CDR2 is YFSETQ. Trimming left V 4 bases short and J 1 base short, with 9 bases between.

The rearrangement joins TRBV2 to TRBJ2-3; 7 nucleotides line up with TRBD1. The CDR3 runs 15 residues. Germline values: CDR1 SNHLY, CDR2 FYNNEI. V shed 4 bases, J shed 2 bases, and the junction held 6 bases outside the gene matches. In DNA, the CDR3 is TGTGCCAGCAGTGTGACAGGGACCAACACAGATACGCAGTATTTT. Translation: CASSVTGTNTDTQYF.

This chain links TRBV6-5 with TRBJ1-2; a weak D match, TRBD1 (6 bases). CDR1 MNHEY and CDR2 SVGAGI come from the germline V gene. The CDR3 extends over 13 amino acids. V shed 6 bases and J shed 2 bases, with 10 bases lying between them. The CDR3 here is CASRPGDNYGYTF. DNA of the CDR3: TGTGCCAGCAGACCAGGGGACAACTATGGCTACACCTTC.

V usage is TRBV9 and J usage is TRBJ2-5; 12 bases are shared with TRBD2. CDR1 is SGDLS and CDR2 is YYNGEE in the germline V gene. The CDR3 is 17 residues long. J gave up 1 base and V 0 bases, and 4 bases lay outside the gene matches. The CDR3 here is CASSVGSSGGAQETQYF. The CDR3 DNA follows: TGTGCCAGCAGCGTAGGTTCTAGCGGGGGGGCCCAAGAGACCCAGTACTTC. Filled out from reference TRBV9 and TRBJ2-5, the complete variable domain reads DSGVTQTPKHLITATGQRVTLRCSPRSGDLSVYWYQQSLDQGLQFLIQYYNGEERAKGNILERFSAQQFPDLHSELNLSSLELGDSALYFCASSVGSSGGAQETQYFGPGTRLLVL.

V usage is TRBV29-1 and J usage is TRBJ2-2, with D tentatively TRBD1 (5 bases). Germline CDR1 and CDR2: SQVTM and ANQGSEA. V shed 7 bases and J shed 7 bases, with 16 bases lying between them. The CDR3 consists of 13 residues. The CDR3 nucleotides are TGCAGCGCTTCAGGGATGGGCATCGGGGAGCTGTTTTTT. It yields the protein CSASGMGIGELFF.

The chain carries TRBV7-8 and TRBJ2-1; 7 bases fit TRBD1. Trimming at V came to 1 base and at J to 4 bases, leaving 7 bases not matched to a gene. The CDR3 loop spans 16 amino acids. Germline V gene data show CDR1 as SGHVS and CDR2 as FQNEAQ. The CDR3 loop is CASSLEGGDVYNEQFF. CDR3 coding DNA: TGTGCCAGCAGCTTAGAAGGGGGCGATGTTTACAATGAGCAGTTCTTC.

The rearrangement uses TRBV19 and TRBJ1-1; D might be TRBD1 (5 bases). The CDR3 loop spans 14 amino acids. Germline assignment: CDR1 LNHDA and CDR2 SQIVND (reference sequence). V was pared by 5 bases and J by 1 base, with 11 bases between. CDR3 nucleotide sequence: TGTGCCAGTAGTTCGGGACTTCCGAACACTGAAGCTTTCTTT. The encoded protein is CASSSGLPNTEAFF.

The chain joins TRBV10-3 to TRBJ1-2; 12 bases fit TRBD1. V trimming: 5 bases; J trimming: 4 bases; junction bases outside the gene matches: 8. CDR3 length equals 16 residues. CDR1 and CDR2 from the germline V gene are ENHRY and SYGVKD. The CDR3 coding sequence is TGTGCCATCAGTCGGGGACAGGGGGCTGGAGGCTATGGCTACACCTTC. It translates to CAISRGQGAGGYGYTF.

The chain carries TRBV6-5 and TRBJ1-6; tentative D call: TRBD1 (6 bases). Trimming left V 0 bases short and J 8 bases short, with 14 bases between. The CDR3 runs to 16 residues. CDR1 is MNHEY, CDR2 SVGAGI, per germline. As DNA, the CDR3 is TGTGCCAGCAGTTACTCGAACGGCAGGGGTGATTCACCCCTCCACTTT. This translates into CASSYSNGRGDSPLHF.

This clone was recorded once. The chain couples TRBV30 to TRBJ1-2; no reliable D call. Trimming removed 2 bases from V and 5 bases from J, with 9 bases in between. The CDR3 spans 12 residues. Germline CDR1 reads GTSNPN; CDR2 reads SVGIG (reference sequence). This CDR3 is CAWSRGFYGYTF. CDR3 sequence (DNA): TGTGCCTGGAGTCGGGGATTTTATGGCTACACCTTC.

As concerns this clone: At the DNA level, this CDR3 is encoded by other sequences in the same sample as well. The CDR3 sequence is CASRPSGGYGYTF. CDR3 nucleotides: TGTGCCAGCAGACCCTCTGGGGGGTATGGCTACACCTTC. The V call is TRBV27, the J call TRBJ1-2, with TRBD1 as a possible D gene (5 bases). CDR1 and CDR2 from the germline V gene are MNHEY and SMNVEV (reference sequence). Between the trimmed V and J ends, which lost 6 bases and 5 bases, there was a span of 13 bases. The CDR3 is 13 amino acids.

The rearrangement links TRBV2 to TRBJ2-1; 7 bases map to TRBD2. Germline trimming cut 5 bases from V and 2 bases from J; bases unmatched to any gene: 9. There are 16 residues in the CDR3. Germline loops: CDR1 SNHLY, CDR2 FYNNEI. CDR3 region: CASSNRLASTYNEQFF. The CDR3 DNA is TGTGCCAGCAGTAACCGACTAGCCTCGACCTACAATGAGCAGTTCTTC.